By share of the sample, the clone carrying this T cell receptor beta chain is large. For a library built for alpha chains, this beta chain is a stray read; little rests on its size. The data were obtained in a study of spatial heterogeneity in lung cancer. The time point: sample taken at primary tumor resection. Unsorted whole RNA from tumor, nontumor lung or frozen PBMC underwent sequencing. The donors were fewer than 80 patients with non-small cell lung cancer that was early-stage and untreated. The V and J ends lost 10 bases and 3 bases respectively, with 11 bases between them. The germline V gene encodes CDR1 MGHDK and CDR2 SYGVNS. The CDR3 totals 12 residues. The study tagged each TCR cDNA molecule with a unique molecular identifier. One entry per CDR3 protein results from TCRdb running MiXCR on the 5' RACE reads. The sample consists of some 2,100 distinct CDR3 sequences, 9.5% to 15% of them appearing once.

This receptor was obtained from a male donor with early-stage non-small cell lung cancer. The material sequenced was normal lung tissue next to the tumor, taken at surgery. V gene TRBV25-1 combines with J gene TRBJ2-3, with D unclear. CDR3: CATLAATDTQYF. The CDR3 DNA follows: TGTGCCACCTTAGCTGCAACAGATACGCAGTATTTT.